A selection of T cell receptor beta chains follows, all from one sample in a study of CD4 T cells in relation to SARS-CoV-2 and coronaviruses. Antigens of these TCRs are unknown. Some clones are missing from TCRdb's copy, which holds only in-frame ones; the method was immunoSEQ multiplex PCR. The repertoire holds about 20,000 clones, with approximately 80% as singletons. Sequenced input: CD4+ T cells from PBMCs, cultured in vitro. Receptors originate from a human donor in good health. CDR3s include the opening cysteine and the closing phenylalanine or tryptophan. A D gene is named only where the DNA matches it firmly. Size is omitted from some rows. Given values are once, few, many or a class for expanded clones.

.,TRBJ2-3,.,TRBV2,12,TGTGCCAGCAAAAATTCTGGGGATACGCAGTATTTT,CASKNSGDTQYF
.,TRBJ2-7,.,TRBV6-5,16,TGTGCCAGCAGTTACTCGGACTCTTACGCAAGCTACGAGCAGTACTTC,CASSYSDSYASYEQYF
.,TRBJ2-2,.,TRBV3-1/TRBV3-2,13,TGTGCCAGCAGCCATTCGGGCACCGGGGAGCTGTTTTTT,CASSHSGTGELFF
.,TRBJ1-2,.,TRBV3-1/TRBV3-2,15,TGTGCCAGCAGCCCTTCTTCTCAGGGTCGCCATGGCTACACCTTC,CASSPSSQGRHGYTF
.,TRBJ1-2,.,TRBV10-3,12,TGTGCCATCAGTGAAAGAGTCGAGGGCTACACCTTC,CAISERVEGYTF
.,TRBJ1-1,.,TRBV14,14,TGTGCCAGCCGGGTAGCAGGGGCACGGACTGAAGCTTTCTTT,CASRVAGARTEAFF
.,TRBJ2-7,.,TRBV24-1,11,TGTGCCACCAGTGAGAGACACGAGCAGTACTTC,CATSERHEQYF
once,TRBJ1-1,.,TRBV6-5,16,TGTGCCAGCAGTTACTCGCCGGGGGGCGTAGACACTGAAGCTTTCTTT,CASSYSPGGVDTEAFF
.,TRBJ2-3,TRBD2,TRBV5-1,16,TGCGCCAGCAGCCGTCAGCGGGAGAGTAGCACAGATACGCAGTATTTT,CASSRQRESSTDTQYF
.,TRBJ2-7,TRBD2,TRBV27,15,TGTGCCAGCAGGGCCACACTAGCGGGAGCGATCGAGCAGTACTTC,CASRATLAGAIEQYF
.,TRBJ2-1,TRBD1,TRBV7-7,15,TGTGCCAGCAGCAGGACAGGGGGCACCTACAATGAGCAGTTCTTC,CASSRTGGTYNEQFF
once,TRBJ2-5,TRBD1,TRBV6-6,16,TGTGCCAGCAGTTACATCCAGGGGGCCCGCAGGGTGGCCCAGTACTTC,CASSYIQGARRVAQYF
.,TRBJ1-4,.,TRBV28,14,TGTGCCAGCAGTTTAGGGCAGGTAGCTGAAAAACTGTTTTTT,CASSLGQVAEKLFF
.,TRBJ2-2,TRBD1,TRBV2,15,TGTGCCAGCAGTGGGGACAGGGGGCACACCGGGGAGCTGTTTTTT,CASSGDRGHTGELFF
once,TRBJ2-5,TRBD1,TRBV12-3/TRBV12-4,13,TGTGCCAGCGGTCGCACAGGGGGGGAGACCCAGTACTTC,CASGRTGGETQYF
.,TRBJ1-1,.,TRBV27,14,TGTGCCAGCAGTTTACAGGGGACGAACACTGAAGCTTTCTTT,CASSLQGTNTEAFF
.,TRBJ2-6,TRBD2,TRBV2,18,TGTGCCAGCCGATCTCGGACTAGCGGATTCTCTGGGGCCAACGTCCTGACTTTC,CASRSRTSGFSGANVLTF
.,TRBJ2-3,.,TRBV7-3,14,TGTGCCAGCAGCTCCCAGGCGGGAAAAGATACGCAGTATTTT,CASSSQAGKDTQYF
.,TRBJ2-5,TRBD2,TRBV9,19,TGTGCCAGCAGCCTCGGACTAGCGGGAGGGCCCCTTACTCAAGAGACCCAGTACTTC,CASSLGLAGGPLTQETQYF
.,TRBJ2-3,.,TRBV2,12,TGTGCCAGCAGTAGGGACACAGATACGCAGTATTTT,CASSRDTDTQYF
.,TRBJ2-7,.,TRBV6-5,13,TGTGCCAGCACTTTTTCGGTAGACTACGAGCAGTACTTC,CASTFSVDYEQYF
once,TRBJ2-2,TRBD2,TRBV4-2,16,TGTGCCAGCAGCTTGAGACTAGCGGGAGGCACCGGGGAGCTGTTTTTT,CASSLRLAGGTGELFF
.,TRBJ1-5,.,TRBV19,14,TGTGCCAGTACCCCAATGGGGGGCAATCAGCCCCAGCATTTT,CASTPMGGNQPQHF
.,TRBJ1-5,.,TRBV19,16,TGTGCCAGTAGTATAGTGGGGACAACTAGCAATCAGCCCCAGCATTTT,CASSIVGTTSNQPQHF
.,TRBJ2-3,TRBD2,TRBV3-1/TRBV3-2,13,TGTGCCAGCAGCCATGCGGGAGAAGATACGCAGTATTTT,CASSHAGEDTQYF
.,TRBJ2-7,TRBD2,TRBV2,16,TGTGCCAGCATTCAGCAGACTAGCGGGAGTATCTACGAGCAGTACTTC,CASIQQTSGSIYEQYF
.,TRBJ2-1,.,TRBV2,16,TGTGCCAGCAGTCGCGAACTAGTAAGTTCCTACAATGAGCAGTTCTTC,CASSRELVSSYNEQFF
.,TRBJ1-2,TRBD1,TRBV3-1/TRBV3-2,16,TGTGCCAGCAGCCAAACTTTCAGGGGGCAGACGGGTGGCTACACCTTC,CASSQTFRGQTGGYTF
few,TRBJ1-6,.,TRBV6-5,16,TGTGCCAGCAGTTACTCCTTCGGCCAAGGGAGTTCACCCCTCCACTTT,CASSYSFGQGSSPLHF
.,TRBJ1-1,TRBD1,TRBV28,15,TGTGCCAGCAGTTTAGCGGCAGGGGGGAAGACTGAAGCTTTCTTT,CASSLAAGGKTEAFF
.,TRBJ1-1,.,TRBV7-9,13,TGTGCCAGCAGCACCAGGGGAGAAAGTGAAGCTTTCTTT,CASSTRGESEAFF
.,TRBJ1-6,.,TRBV6-5,15,TGTGCCAGCAGTTACTCGACGGTCGGGTATTCACCCCTCCACTTT,CASSYSTVGYSPLHF
.,TRBJ2-7,.,TRBV5-1,13,TGCGCCAGCAGCTTGCAGGGAATCGACGAGCAGTACTTC,CASSLQGIDEQYF
.,TRBJ1-3,.,TRBV18,16,TGTGCCAGCTCACCACCGGGACTCAACTCTGGAAACACCATATATTTT,CASSPPGLNSGNTIYF
.,TRBJ2-5,.,TRBV20-1,11,TGCAGTGGTCGAGAACAAGAGACCCAGTACTTC,CSGREQETQYF
.,TRBJ1-2,.,TRBV2,17,TGTGCCCTTTCAGGGGCGAGGGGCCGGTGGGTCGACTATGGCTACACCTTC,CALSGARGRWVDYGYTF
.,TRBJ2-5,.,TRBV15,16,TGTGCCACCAGCAGGGCACGACTAGACCTTGAGGAGACCCAGTACTTC,CATSRARLDLEETQYF
.,TRBJ2-3,TRBD2,TRBV5-1,16,TGCGCCAGCAGCTTGGGGAGCGGGGCCCCCACAGATACGCAGTATTTT,CASSLGSGAPTDTQYF
.,TRBJ2-4,TRBD1,TRBV5-1,14,TGCGCCAGCTCCTTGGGACAGACAAAAAACATTCAGTACTTC,CASSLGQTKNIQYF
.,TRBJ2-7,TRBD2,TRBV14,16,TGTGCCAGCAGCCAAGGACTAGCGGGAAATCTTTACGAGCAGTACTTC,CASSQGLAGNLYEQYF
.,TRBJ1-5,.,TRBV6-5,15,TGTGCCAGCAGGAGGACGGAAGAAAGCAATCAGCCCCAGCATTTT,CASRRTEESNQPQHF
.,TRBJ2-1,TRBD2,TRBV5-1,15,TGCGCCAGCAGCATCTACACCGGGACTAGCGGCGAGCAGTTCTTC,CASSIYTGTSGEQFF
.,TRBJ1-3,TRBD1,TRBV6-1,15,TGTGCCAGCAGTGATGGGACAGGGGGCGGAAACACCATATATTTT,CASSDGTGGGNTIYF
.,TRBJ1-2,TRBD1,TRBV12-5,13,TGTGCTAGTGGGCTGGGACAGAGCTATGGCTACACCTTC,CASGLGQSYGYTF
.,TRBJ2-3,.,TRBV10-3,15,TGTGCCATCAGTTCAGGGGTTGGAGGCACAGATACGCAGTATTTT,CAISSGVGGTDTQYF
.,TRBJ1-2,TRBD1,TRBV5-1,15,TGCGCCAGCAGCTTGACAGGGGTAAATAACTATGGCTACACCTTC,CASSLTGVNNYGYTF
.,TRBJ2-7,.,TRBV3-1/TRBV3-2,13,TGTGCCAGCAGCCTTTCCAGCCGCTACGAGCAGTACTTC,CASSLSSRYEQYF
medium-sized,TRBJ2-3,TRBD1,TRBV5-1,16,TGCGCCAGCAGCCTTAGGACAGGGAGAAGCACAGATACGCAGTATTTT,CASSLRTGRSTDTQYF
.,TRBJ2-2,.,TRBV2,15,TGTGCCAGCAGTGAATGGGGAGCACGAACCGGGGAGCTGTTTTTT,CASSEWGARTGELFF
.,TRBJ1-1,.,TRBV2,11,TGTGCCAGCGGGTTTGACACTGAAGCTTTCTTT,CASGFDTEAFF
.,TRBJ2-2,TRBD1,TRBV7-8,18,TGTGCCAGCAGCTCCCGCCGGACCGGGACAGAGAACACCGGGGAGCTGTTTTTT,CASSSRRTGTENTGELFF
.,TRBJ2-7,TRBD2,TRBV5-1,15,TGCGCCAGCAGCTTAAAAGGGACTAGCGGGAACGAGCAGTACTTC,CASSLKGTSGNEQYF
.,TRBJ1-1,.,TRBV11-2,15,TGTGCCAGCAGCTTACAAGGCGCAGGGAACACTGAAGCTTTCTTT,CASSLQGAGNTEAFF
.,TRBJ2-4,TRBD2,TRBV30,18,TGTGCCTGGAGTGTACCTCTAGCGGGAGGGCCGGCCAAAAACATTCAGTACTTC,CAWSVPLAGGPAKNIQYF
.,TRBJ1-3,TRBD1,TRBV7-9,15,TGTGCCAGCAGCCCCACAGGGGGAGACGGGAACACCATATATTTT,CASSPTGGDGNTIYF
.,TRBJ2-5,.,TRBV5-5,14,TGTGCCAGCAGCTTGGACGGGACAATCGGGACCCAGTACTTC,CASSLDGTIGTQYF
.,TRBJ1-5,.,TRBV14,14,TGTGCCAGCAGTCCGGACAGTAACGGTCAGCCCCAGCATTTT,CASSPDSNGQPQHF
.,TRBJ1-2,TRBD1,TRBV2,15,TGTGCCAGCAGTGAAGCGCTCCGGACAGGCTATGGCTACACCTTC,CASSEALRTGYGYTF
.,TRBJ2-3,.,TRBV19,12,TGTGCCAGTAGTCCCTTTGGAGATACGCAGTATTTT,CASSPFGDTQYF
.,TRBJ1-2,.,TRBV27,18,TGTGCCAGCAGTTTCTGGCCGAATTCAGAGGCACAGAACTATGGCTACACCTTC,CASSFWPNSEAQNYGYTF